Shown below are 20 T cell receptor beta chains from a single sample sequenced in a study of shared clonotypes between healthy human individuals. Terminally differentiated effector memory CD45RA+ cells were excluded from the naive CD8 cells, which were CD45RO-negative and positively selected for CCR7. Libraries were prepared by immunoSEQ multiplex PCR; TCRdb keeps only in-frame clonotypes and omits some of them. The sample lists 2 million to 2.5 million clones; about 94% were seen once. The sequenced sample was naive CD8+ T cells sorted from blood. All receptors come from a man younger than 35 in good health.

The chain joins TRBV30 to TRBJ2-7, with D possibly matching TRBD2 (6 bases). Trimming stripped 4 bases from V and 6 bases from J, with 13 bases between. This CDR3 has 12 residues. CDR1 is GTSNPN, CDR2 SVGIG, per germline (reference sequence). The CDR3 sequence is CAWTSEHLEQYF. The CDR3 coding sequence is TGTGCCTGGACTAGCGAACACCTCGAGCAGTACTTC.

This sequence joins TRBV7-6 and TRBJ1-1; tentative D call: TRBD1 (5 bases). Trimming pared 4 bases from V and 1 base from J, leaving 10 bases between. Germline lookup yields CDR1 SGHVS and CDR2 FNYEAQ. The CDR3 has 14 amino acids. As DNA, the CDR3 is TGTGCCAGCAGCTCTGCGGGGGGGAACACTGAAGCTTTCTTT. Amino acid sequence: CASSSAGGNTEAFF.

The DNA of the CDR3 is TGTGCCAGCAGCTTCAGCGGGTTCTACAATGAGCAGTTCTTC. This codes for CASSFSGFYNEQFF. The chain combines TRBV7-9 with TRBJ2-1; maybe TRBD2 (6 bases). Trimming stripped 3 bases from V and 3 bases from J, with 9 bases between. The CDR3 is 14 residues long. Germline CDR1 SEHNR, CDR2 FQNEAQ (reference sequence). The whole variable domain, remainder taken from reference TRBV7-9 and TRBJ2-1, is DTGVSQNPRHKITKRGQNVTFRCDPISEHNRLYWYRQTLGQGPEFLTYFQNEAQLEKSRLLSDRFSAERPKGSFSTLEIQRTEQGDSAMYLCASSFSGFYNEQFFGPGTRLTVL.

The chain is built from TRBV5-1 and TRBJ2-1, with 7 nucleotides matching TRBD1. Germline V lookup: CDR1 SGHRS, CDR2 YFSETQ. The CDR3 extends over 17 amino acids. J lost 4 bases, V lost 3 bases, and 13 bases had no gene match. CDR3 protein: CASSSRLGQGEYNEQFF. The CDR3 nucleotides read TGCGCCAGCAGCTCTAGACTTGGGCAGGGGGAATACAATGAGCAGTTCTTC.

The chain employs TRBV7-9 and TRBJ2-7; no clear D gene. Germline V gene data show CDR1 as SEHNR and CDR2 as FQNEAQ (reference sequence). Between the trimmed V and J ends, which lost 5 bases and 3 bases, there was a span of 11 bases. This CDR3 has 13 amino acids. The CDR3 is CASSQPGLYEQYF. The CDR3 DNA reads TGTGCCAGCAGCCAACCGGGCCTCTACGAGCAGTACTTC. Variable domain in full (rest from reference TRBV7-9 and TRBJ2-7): DTGVSQNPRHKITKRGQNVTFRCDPISEHNRLYWYRQTLGQGPEFLTYFQNEAQLEKSRLLSDRFSAERPKGSFSTLEIQRTEQGDSAMYLCASSQPGLYEQYFGPGTRLTVT.

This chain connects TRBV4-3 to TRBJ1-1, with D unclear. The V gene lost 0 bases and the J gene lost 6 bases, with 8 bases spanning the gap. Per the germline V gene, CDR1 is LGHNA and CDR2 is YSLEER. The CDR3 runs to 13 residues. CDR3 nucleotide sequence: TGCGCCAGCAGCCAAGATAGTGGGCCTGAAGCTTTCTTT. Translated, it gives CASSQDSGPEAFF.

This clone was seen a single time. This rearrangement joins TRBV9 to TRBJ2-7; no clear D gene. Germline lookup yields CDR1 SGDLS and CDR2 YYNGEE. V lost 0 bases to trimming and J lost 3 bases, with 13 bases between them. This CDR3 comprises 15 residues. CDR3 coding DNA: TGTGCCAGCAGCGTAGGACTCCCAATCCTCTACGAGCAGTACTTC. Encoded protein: CASSVGLPILYEQYF.

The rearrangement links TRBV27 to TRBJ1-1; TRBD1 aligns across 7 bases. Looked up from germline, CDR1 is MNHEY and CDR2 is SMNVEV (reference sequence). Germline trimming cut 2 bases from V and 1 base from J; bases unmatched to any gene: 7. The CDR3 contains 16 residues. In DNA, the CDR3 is TGTGCCAGCAGTTTACGCCCCGGGACAGAGAACACTGAAGCTTTCTTT. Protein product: CASSLRPGTENTEAFF.

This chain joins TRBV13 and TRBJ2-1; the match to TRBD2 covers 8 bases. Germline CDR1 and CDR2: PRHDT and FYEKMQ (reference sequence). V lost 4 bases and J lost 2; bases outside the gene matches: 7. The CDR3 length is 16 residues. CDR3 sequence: CASSYQRELPYNEQFF. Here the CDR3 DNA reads TGTGCCAGCAGCTATCAGCGGGAGTTGCCCTACAATGAGCAGTTCTTC.

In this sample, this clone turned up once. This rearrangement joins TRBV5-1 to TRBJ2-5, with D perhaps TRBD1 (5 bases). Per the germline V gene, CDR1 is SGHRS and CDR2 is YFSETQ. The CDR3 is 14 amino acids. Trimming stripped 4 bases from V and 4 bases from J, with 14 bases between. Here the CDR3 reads CASSPARVGETQYF. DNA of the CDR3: TGCGCCAGCAGCCCGGCCAGGGTCGGAGAGACCCAGTACTTC.

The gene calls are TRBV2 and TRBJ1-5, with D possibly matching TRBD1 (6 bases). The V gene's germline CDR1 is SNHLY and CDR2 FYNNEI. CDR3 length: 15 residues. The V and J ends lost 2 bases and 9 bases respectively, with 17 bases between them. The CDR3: CASSETDSKILPQHF. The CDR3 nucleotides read TGTGCCAGCAGTGAAACGGACAGTAAAATCTTGCCCCAGCATTTT.

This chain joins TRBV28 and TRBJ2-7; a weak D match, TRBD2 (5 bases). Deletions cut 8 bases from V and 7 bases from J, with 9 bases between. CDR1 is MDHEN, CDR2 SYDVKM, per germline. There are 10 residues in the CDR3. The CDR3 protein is CASAGGEQYF. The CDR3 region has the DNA TGTGCCAGCGCGGGCGGGGAGCAGTACTTC.

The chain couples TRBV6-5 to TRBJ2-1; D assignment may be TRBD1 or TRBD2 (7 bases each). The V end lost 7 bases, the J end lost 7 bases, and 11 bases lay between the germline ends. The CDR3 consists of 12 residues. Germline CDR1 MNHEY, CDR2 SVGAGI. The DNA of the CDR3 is TGTGCCAGCACAGGGGGGGGGAATGAGCAGTTCTTC. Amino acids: CASTGGGNEQFF.

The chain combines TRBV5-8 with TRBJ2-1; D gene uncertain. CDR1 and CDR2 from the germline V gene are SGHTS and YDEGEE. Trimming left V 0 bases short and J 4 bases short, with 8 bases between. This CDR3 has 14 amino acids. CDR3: CASSLVPAYNEQFF. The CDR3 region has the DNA TGTGCCAGCAGCTTGGTGCCCGCGTACAATGAGCAGTTCTTC.

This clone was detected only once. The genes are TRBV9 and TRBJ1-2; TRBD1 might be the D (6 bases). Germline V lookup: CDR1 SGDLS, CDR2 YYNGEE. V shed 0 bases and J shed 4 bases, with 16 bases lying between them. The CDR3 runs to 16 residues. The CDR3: CASSVEGVENFYGYTF. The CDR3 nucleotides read TGTGCCAGCAGCGTAGAGGGGGTTGAGAACTTCTATGGCTACACCTTC.

CDR3 region: CASSTETYEQYF. CDR3 DNA: TGTGCCAGCAGTACGGAGACCTACGAGCAGTACTTC. The J gene is TRBJ2-7, the V gene TRBV6-5, with no clear D. Germline CDR1 MNHEY, CDR2 SVGAGI. The V and J ends lost 5 bases and 2 bases respectively, with 7 bases between them. The CDR3 runs to 12 residues.

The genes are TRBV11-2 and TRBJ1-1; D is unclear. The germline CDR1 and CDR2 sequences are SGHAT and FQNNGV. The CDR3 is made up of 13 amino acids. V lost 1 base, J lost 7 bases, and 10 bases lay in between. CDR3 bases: TGTGCCAGCAGCTTAGGTGTGAATGTTGAAGCTTTCTTT. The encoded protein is CASSLGVNVEAFF.

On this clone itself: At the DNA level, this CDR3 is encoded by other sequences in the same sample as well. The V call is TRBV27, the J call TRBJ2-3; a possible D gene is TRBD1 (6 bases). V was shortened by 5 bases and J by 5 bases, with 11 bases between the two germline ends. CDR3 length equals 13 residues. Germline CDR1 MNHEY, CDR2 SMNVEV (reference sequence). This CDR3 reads CASSPLGGDTQYF. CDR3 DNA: TGTGCCAGCAGTCCCCTAGGGGGAGATACGCAGTATTTT.

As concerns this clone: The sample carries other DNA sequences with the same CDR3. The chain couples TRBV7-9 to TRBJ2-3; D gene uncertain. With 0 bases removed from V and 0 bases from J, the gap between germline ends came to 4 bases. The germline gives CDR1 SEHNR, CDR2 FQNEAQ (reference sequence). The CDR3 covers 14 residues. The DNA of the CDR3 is TGTGCCAGCAGCTTAGCGCATAGCACAGATACGCAGTATTTT. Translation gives CASSLAHSTDTQYF.

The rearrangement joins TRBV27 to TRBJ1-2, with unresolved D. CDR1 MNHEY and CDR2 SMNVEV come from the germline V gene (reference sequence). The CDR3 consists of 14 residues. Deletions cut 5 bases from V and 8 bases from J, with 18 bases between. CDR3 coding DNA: TGTGCCAGCAGTACCCGGGCCCTCCAAGGGGGCTACACCTTC. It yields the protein CASSTRALQGGYTF.